Shown below are 5 T cell receptor beta chains from a single sample sequenced in a study of Graves' ophthalmopathy and Graves' hyperthyroidism. Amplification of the TCR beta CDR3 regions used RNA transcripts (as template). The workflow started with a first-round RT-PCR run with HTBI primers and then moved on to a second-round multiplex PCR. A single record per CDR3 protein comes from TCRdb applying MiXCR to the multiplex PCR reads. There are under 350,000 distinct CDR3 sequences in the sample; around a sixth occur only once, and more than 9% lies in the top ten. Sequencing was carried out using peripheral blood. The receptors derive from an adult man with Graves' ophthalmopathy.

This clonotype was counted ten times or more. The rearrangement links TRBV28 to TRBJ1-1; 9 positions match TRBD1. The trim removed 5 bases at V and 5 bases at J, leaving 12 bases unmatched. The germline V gene has CDR1 MDHEN and CDR2 SYDVKM. The CDR3 length is 16 residues. The CDR3 reads CASSRIGTGKRTEAFF. The CDR3 DNA reads TGTGCCAGCAGTCGAATTGGGACAGGGAAGAGGACTGAAGCTTTCTTT.

This clonotype was recorded many times. This chain links TRBV19 with TRBJ2-3, with 7 positions matching TRBD2. This CDR3 region has 12 residues. In germline, CDR1 is LNHDA, CDR2 SQIVND (reference sequence). J lost 6 bases, V lost 7 bases, and 4 bases had no gene match. The CDR3 bases are TGTGCCAGTACTTACGGGGGGGATACGCAGTATTTT. Protein: CASTYGGDTQYF. The full variable domain, in which reference TRBV19 and TRBJ2-3 provide the parts outside the CDR3, is DGGITQSPKYLFRKEGQNVTLSCEQNLNHDAMYWYRQDPGQGLRLIYYSQIVNDFQKGDIAEGYSVSREKKESFPLTVTSAQKNPTAFYLCASTYGGDTQYFGPGTRLTVL.

This clonotype was seen at least ten times. This chain links TRBV19 with TRBJ1-5, with no clear D. CDR1 LNHDA and CDR2 SQIVND come from the germline V gene (reference sequence). Trimming pared 1 base from V and 4 bases from J, leaving 8 bases between. The CDR3 covers 14 residues. In DNA form, the CDR3 reads TGTGCCAGTAGTATAGGCACAGAGAATCAGCCCCAGCATTTT. It is translated as CASSIGTENQPQHF.

The chain combines TRBV10-3 with TRBJ2-7, with 11 positions matching TRBD2. The CDR3 is 15 residues long. The ends lost 11 bases at V and 2 bases at J; junction bases unmatched: 11. From germline, CDR1 is ENHRY and CDR2 SYGVKD. CDR3 sequence reads: CASDPTGLAAYEQYF. CDR3 coding DNA: TGTGCCTCTGACCCCACGGGACTAGCGGCCTACGAGCAGTACTTC.

The J gene is TRBJ2-7, the V gene TRBV28; D may be TRBD2 (5 bases). Germline V CDR1 and CDR2: MDHEN, SYDVKM. The CDR3 sequence is 15 residues long. Trimming stripped 5 bases from V and 6 bases from J, with 20 bases between. The CDR3 DNA sequence: TGTGCCAGCAGTCCCATTACGGTACTAGGGCGCGAGCAGTACTTC. This gives the protein CASSPITVLGREQYF.